Below, 8 T cell receptor beta chains from the same sample are listed, as sequenced in a study of cytomegalovirus exposure and HLA in healthy donors. 60 Vbeta and 13 Jbeta primers were used in PCR. Clones were sequenced by immunoSEQ multiplex PCR, and TCRdb holds only the in-frame ones, with some missing. This sample's table has under 200,000 clones. Sample: PBMCs. These TCRs come from a man in his thirties or forties in good health and CMV-seronegative.

This chain connects TRBV11-2 to TRBJ2-3; 10 bases line up with TRBD2. Germline CDR1 and CDR2: SGHAT and FQNNGV. The CDR3 covers 16 residues. Trimming removed 5 bases from V and 6 bases from J; junction bases left unmatched: 11. The CDR3, as DNA: TGTGCCAGCAGCGGAGTGGGACTAGCGTCCCCCGATACGCAGTATTTT. This translates into CASSGVGLASPDTQYF.

This CDR3 is CASSYSKRELETQYF. The CDR3 DNA is TGTGCCAGCAGTTACTCGAAGCGGGAGTTGGAGACCCAGTACTTC. The gene calls are TRBV6-5 and TRBJ2-5; 8 bases match TRBD2. With 0 bases clipped from V and 5 bases from J, the junction kept 5 bases outside the gene matches. This CDR3 comprises 15 residues. Germline CDR1 MNHEY, CDR2 SVGAGI.

The chain carries TRBV29-1 and TRBJ2-1, with 10 bases aligning to TRBD2. The V gene end was trimmed by 4 bases and the J gene end by 7 bases; junction bases not matched to a gene: 4. The germline V gene has CDR1 SQVTM and CDR2 ANQGSEA. This CDR3 has 13 residues. Here the CDR3 reads CSVGAGGRNEQFF. The CDR3 DNA reads as TGCAGCGTTGGAGCGGGAGGGCGGAATGAGCAGTTCTTC.

V usage is TRBV6-5 and J usage is TRBJ1-1; the match to TRBD1 covers 8 bases. The CDR3 length is 14 residues. The trim removed 2 bases at V and 5 bases at J, leaving 4 bases unmatched. Germline V CDR1 and CDR2: MNHEY, SVGAGI. The DNA of the CDR3 is TGTGCCAGCAGTTACCGCCGACAGGGGACTGAAGCTTTCTTT. Its translation: CASSYRRQGTEAFF.

The chain uses TRBV21-1 and TRBJ2-1; the D call TRBD2 from the table was never checked on the DNA. TRBV21-1 is a documented pseudogene. There are 14 residues in the CDR3. The DNA of the CDR3 is TGTGCCAGCAGCAAAGGGCGGGCCTACAATGAGCAGTTCTTC. It translates to CASSKGRAYNEQFF.

The chain recombines TRBV6-5 with TRBJ2-3; tentative D call: TRBD2 (5 bases). The V end was cut by 0 bases, the J end by 6 bases, with 7 bases between. In germline, CDR1 is MNHEY, CDR2 SVGAGI. This CDR3 region has 13 residues. CDR3 sequence (DNA): TGTGCCAGCAGTTACTCGTCGGGGGATACGCAGTATTTT. It yields the protein CASSYSSGDTQYF.

The rearrangement uses TRBV28 and TRBJ1-2; D gene uncertain. V was clipped by 6 bases and J by 0 bases, with 11 bases between them. From germline, CDR1 is MDHEN and CDR2 SYDVKM. The CDR3 is 14 amino acids. The CDR3 sequence is CASRSEGTNYGYTF. CDR3 bases: TGTGCCAGCAGATCGGAGGGAACTAACTATGGCTACACCTTC.

This chain joins TRBV10-3 and TRBJ1-2, with a weak D call TRBD1 (6 bases). V was trimmed by 6 bases and J by 3 bases, leaving 11 bases between them. The germline V gene has CDR1 ENHRY and CDR2 SYGVKD. The CDR3 is 13 amino acids. CDR3 in DNA: TGTGCCATCAGGCCGGGGGGGCACTATGGCTACACCTTC. Translating gives CAIRPGGHYGYTF.